This T cell receptor (beta chain) was recovered during a study of blood T cells in healthy people across ages. General study points: PBMCs went unsorted, and a conclusive naive versus antigen-experienced comparison was therefore prevented. Roughly linear age-related decline in beta diversity appeared, significant by age around 38. When one million T cells were used, diversity estimates were thought to be underestimates.

Combining a sample-barcoded 5' primer with a J-beta primer mix, a second PCR ran for about 6 to 12 cycles. Researchers report that a template-switch adaptor with 12 random nucleotides tagged each cDNA molecule. From the 5' RACE reads, TCRdb called clonotypes with MiXCR, one entry per CDR3 protein. The top ten clones hold about a sixth of a sample with more than 700,000 distinct CDR3 sequences, 35% to 50% of them seen once. This clonotype occurred a few times. Its antigen is unknown. Germline V gene data show CDR1 as MNHEY and CDR2 as SVGAGI. CDR3 length: 13 amino acids. V was clipped by 3 bases and J by 5 bases, with 5 bases between them.

The sequenced sample consisted of blood. The chain links TRBV6-5 to TRBJ2-6, with D unclear. The sequence derives from a man older than 75 in good health. This chain's CDR3 is CASSYYRANVLTF. For the CDR3, the DNA is TGTGCCAGCAGTTATTATAGGGCCAACGTCCTGACTTTC.